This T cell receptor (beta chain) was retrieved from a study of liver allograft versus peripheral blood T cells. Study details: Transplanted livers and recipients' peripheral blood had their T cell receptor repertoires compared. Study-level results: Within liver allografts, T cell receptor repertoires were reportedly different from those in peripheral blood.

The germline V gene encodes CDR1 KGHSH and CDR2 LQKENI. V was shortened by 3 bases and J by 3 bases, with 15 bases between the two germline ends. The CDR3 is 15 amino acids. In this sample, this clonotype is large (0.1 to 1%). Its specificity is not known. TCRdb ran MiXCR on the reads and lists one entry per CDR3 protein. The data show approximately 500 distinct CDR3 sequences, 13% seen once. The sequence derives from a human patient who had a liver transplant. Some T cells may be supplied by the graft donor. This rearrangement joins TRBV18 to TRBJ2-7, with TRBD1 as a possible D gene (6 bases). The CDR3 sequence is CASSPTRDTLYEQYF. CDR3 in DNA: TGTGCCAGCTCACCCACCCGGGACACACTCTACGAGCAGTACTTC.